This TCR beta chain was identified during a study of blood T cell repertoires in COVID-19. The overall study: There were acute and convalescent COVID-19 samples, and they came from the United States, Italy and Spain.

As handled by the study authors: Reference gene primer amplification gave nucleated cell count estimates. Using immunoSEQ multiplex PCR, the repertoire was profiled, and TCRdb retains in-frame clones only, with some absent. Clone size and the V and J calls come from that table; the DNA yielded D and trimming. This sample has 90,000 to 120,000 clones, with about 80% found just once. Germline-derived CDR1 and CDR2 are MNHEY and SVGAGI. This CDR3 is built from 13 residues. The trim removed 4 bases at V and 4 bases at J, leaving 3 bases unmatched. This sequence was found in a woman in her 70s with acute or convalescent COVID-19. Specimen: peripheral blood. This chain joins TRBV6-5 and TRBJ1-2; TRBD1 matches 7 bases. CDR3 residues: CASSWGQIYGYTF. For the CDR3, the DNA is TGTGCCAGCAGTTGGGGACAGATCTATGGCTACACCTTC.